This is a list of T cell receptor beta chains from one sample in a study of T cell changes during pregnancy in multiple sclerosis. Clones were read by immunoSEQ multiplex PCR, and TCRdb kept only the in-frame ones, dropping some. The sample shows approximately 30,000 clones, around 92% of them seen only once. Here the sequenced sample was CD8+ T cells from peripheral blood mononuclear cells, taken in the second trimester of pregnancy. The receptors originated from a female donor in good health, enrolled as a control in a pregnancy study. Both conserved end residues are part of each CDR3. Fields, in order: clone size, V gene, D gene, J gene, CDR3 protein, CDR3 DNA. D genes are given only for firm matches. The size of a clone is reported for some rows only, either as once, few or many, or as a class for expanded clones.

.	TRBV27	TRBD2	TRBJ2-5	CASRPLDGGAQETQYF	TGTGCCAGCAGGCCCTTGGACGGGGGGGCACAAGAGACCCAGTACTTC
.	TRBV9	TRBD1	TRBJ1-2	CASSVDGDSSSSGYTF	TGTGCCAGCAGCGTAGACGGGGACAGTTCGAGTTCTGGCTACACCTTC
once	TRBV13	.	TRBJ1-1	CASSPPRGYTEAFF	TGTGCCAGCAGCCCTCCCCGGGGGTACACTGAAGCTTTCTTT
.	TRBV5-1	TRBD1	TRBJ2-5	CASSWGTETKETQYF	TGCGCCAGCAGCTGGGGGACAGAGACGAAAGAGACCCAGTACTTC
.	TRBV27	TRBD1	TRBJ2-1	CASTRTGGINEQFF	TGTGCCAGCACGAGGACAGGGGGAATCAATGAGCAGTTCTTC
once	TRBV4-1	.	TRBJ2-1	CASSQEPGSGNEQFF	TGCGCCAGCAGCCAAGAACCGGGATCAGGAAATGAGCAGTTCTTC
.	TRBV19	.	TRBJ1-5	CASTVRDSNQPQHF	TGTGCCAGTACCGTCAGGGATAGCAATCAGCCCCAGCATTTT
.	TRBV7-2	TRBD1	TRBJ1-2	CASSPWPGQGASYTF	TGTGCCAGCAGCCCGTGGCCGGGACAGGGGGCGAGCTACACCTTC
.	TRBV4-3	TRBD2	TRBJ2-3	CASSPPPSGGDPDTQYF	TGCGCCAGCAGCCCCCCTCCCAGCGGGGGGGATCCAGATACGCAGTATTTT
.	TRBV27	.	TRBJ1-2	CASSPGLFTNYGYTF	TGTGCCAGCAGCCCGGGACTTTTTACTAACTATGGCTACACCTTC
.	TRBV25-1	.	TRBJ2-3	CASSDTQGADTQYF	TGTGCCAGCAGTGATACACAGGGCGCAGATACGCAGTATTTT
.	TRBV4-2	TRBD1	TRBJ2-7	CASSPDRRSYEQYF	TGTGCCAGCAGTCCGGACAGGCGATCCTACGAGCAGTACTTC
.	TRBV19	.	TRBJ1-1	CASSTFSGEAFF	TGTGCCAGTAGTACTTTCTCAGGGGAAGCTTTCTTT
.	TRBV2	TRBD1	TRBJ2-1	CASSEMGDSIPDNEQFF	TGTGCCAGCAGTGAGATGGGGGACAGCATCCCAGACAATGAGCAGTTCTTC
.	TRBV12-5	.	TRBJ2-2	CASGLVRGLKAGELFF	TGTGCTAGTGGTTTGGTACGAGGACTGAAGGCCGGGGAGCTGTTTTTT
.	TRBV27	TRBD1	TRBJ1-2	CASRVGTGADGYTF	TGTGCCAGCAGGGTTGGGACAGGCGCGGATGGCTACACCTTC
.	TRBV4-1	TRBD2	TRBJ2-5	CASKLAGGIQETQYF	TGCGCCAGCAAACTAGCGGGGGGTATCCAAGAGACCCAGTACTTC
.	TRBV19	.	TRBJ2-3	CASSYGYDTQYF	TGTGCCAGTAGTTACGGGTATGATACGCAGTATTTT
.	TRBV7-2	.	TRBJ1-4	CASSQYVGSNEKLFF	TGTGCCAGCAGTCAATACGTTGGGAGTAATGAAAAACTGTTTTTT
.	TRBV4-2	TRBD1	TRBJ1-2	CASSQDRVGGGYTF	TGTGCCAGCAGCCAGGACAGGGTTGGTGGTGGCTACACCTTC
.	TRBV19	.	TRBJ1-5	CASSLAWRQVNQPQHF	TGTGCCAGTAGTTTGGCCTGGAGACAGGTAAATCAGCCCCAGCATTTT
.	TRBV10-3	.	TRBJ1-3	CAISEGRPEDTIYF	TGTGCCATCAGTGAAGGTCGGCCGGAGGACACCATATATTTT